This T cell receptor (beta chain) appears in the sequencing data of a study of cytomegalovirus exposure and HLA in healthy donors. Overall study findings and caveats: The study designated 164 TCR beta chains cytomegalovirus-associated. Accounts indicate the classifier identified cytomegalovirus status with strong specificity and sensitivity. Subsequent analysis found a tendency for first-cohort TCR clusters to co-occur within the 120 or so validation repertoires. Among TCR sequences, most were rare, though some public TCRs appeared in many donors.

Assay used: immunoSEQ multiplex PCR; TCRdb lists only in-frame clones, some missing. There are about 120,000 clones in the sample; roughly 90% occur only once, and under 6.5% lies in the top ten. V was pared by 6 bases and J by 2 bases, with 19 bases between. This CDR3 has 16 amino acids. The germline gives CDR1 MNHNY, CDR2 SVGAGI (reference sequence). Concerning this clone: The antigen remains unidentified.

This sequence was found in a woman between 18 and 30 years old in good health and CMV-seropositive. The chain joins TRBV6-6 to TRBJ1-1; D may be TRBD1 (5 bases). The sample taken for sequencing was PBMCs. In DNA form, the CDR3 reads TGTGCCAGCAGCCTCGACCCCGACAGACCAAACACTGAAGCTTTCTTT. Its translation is CASSLDPDRPNTEAFF.